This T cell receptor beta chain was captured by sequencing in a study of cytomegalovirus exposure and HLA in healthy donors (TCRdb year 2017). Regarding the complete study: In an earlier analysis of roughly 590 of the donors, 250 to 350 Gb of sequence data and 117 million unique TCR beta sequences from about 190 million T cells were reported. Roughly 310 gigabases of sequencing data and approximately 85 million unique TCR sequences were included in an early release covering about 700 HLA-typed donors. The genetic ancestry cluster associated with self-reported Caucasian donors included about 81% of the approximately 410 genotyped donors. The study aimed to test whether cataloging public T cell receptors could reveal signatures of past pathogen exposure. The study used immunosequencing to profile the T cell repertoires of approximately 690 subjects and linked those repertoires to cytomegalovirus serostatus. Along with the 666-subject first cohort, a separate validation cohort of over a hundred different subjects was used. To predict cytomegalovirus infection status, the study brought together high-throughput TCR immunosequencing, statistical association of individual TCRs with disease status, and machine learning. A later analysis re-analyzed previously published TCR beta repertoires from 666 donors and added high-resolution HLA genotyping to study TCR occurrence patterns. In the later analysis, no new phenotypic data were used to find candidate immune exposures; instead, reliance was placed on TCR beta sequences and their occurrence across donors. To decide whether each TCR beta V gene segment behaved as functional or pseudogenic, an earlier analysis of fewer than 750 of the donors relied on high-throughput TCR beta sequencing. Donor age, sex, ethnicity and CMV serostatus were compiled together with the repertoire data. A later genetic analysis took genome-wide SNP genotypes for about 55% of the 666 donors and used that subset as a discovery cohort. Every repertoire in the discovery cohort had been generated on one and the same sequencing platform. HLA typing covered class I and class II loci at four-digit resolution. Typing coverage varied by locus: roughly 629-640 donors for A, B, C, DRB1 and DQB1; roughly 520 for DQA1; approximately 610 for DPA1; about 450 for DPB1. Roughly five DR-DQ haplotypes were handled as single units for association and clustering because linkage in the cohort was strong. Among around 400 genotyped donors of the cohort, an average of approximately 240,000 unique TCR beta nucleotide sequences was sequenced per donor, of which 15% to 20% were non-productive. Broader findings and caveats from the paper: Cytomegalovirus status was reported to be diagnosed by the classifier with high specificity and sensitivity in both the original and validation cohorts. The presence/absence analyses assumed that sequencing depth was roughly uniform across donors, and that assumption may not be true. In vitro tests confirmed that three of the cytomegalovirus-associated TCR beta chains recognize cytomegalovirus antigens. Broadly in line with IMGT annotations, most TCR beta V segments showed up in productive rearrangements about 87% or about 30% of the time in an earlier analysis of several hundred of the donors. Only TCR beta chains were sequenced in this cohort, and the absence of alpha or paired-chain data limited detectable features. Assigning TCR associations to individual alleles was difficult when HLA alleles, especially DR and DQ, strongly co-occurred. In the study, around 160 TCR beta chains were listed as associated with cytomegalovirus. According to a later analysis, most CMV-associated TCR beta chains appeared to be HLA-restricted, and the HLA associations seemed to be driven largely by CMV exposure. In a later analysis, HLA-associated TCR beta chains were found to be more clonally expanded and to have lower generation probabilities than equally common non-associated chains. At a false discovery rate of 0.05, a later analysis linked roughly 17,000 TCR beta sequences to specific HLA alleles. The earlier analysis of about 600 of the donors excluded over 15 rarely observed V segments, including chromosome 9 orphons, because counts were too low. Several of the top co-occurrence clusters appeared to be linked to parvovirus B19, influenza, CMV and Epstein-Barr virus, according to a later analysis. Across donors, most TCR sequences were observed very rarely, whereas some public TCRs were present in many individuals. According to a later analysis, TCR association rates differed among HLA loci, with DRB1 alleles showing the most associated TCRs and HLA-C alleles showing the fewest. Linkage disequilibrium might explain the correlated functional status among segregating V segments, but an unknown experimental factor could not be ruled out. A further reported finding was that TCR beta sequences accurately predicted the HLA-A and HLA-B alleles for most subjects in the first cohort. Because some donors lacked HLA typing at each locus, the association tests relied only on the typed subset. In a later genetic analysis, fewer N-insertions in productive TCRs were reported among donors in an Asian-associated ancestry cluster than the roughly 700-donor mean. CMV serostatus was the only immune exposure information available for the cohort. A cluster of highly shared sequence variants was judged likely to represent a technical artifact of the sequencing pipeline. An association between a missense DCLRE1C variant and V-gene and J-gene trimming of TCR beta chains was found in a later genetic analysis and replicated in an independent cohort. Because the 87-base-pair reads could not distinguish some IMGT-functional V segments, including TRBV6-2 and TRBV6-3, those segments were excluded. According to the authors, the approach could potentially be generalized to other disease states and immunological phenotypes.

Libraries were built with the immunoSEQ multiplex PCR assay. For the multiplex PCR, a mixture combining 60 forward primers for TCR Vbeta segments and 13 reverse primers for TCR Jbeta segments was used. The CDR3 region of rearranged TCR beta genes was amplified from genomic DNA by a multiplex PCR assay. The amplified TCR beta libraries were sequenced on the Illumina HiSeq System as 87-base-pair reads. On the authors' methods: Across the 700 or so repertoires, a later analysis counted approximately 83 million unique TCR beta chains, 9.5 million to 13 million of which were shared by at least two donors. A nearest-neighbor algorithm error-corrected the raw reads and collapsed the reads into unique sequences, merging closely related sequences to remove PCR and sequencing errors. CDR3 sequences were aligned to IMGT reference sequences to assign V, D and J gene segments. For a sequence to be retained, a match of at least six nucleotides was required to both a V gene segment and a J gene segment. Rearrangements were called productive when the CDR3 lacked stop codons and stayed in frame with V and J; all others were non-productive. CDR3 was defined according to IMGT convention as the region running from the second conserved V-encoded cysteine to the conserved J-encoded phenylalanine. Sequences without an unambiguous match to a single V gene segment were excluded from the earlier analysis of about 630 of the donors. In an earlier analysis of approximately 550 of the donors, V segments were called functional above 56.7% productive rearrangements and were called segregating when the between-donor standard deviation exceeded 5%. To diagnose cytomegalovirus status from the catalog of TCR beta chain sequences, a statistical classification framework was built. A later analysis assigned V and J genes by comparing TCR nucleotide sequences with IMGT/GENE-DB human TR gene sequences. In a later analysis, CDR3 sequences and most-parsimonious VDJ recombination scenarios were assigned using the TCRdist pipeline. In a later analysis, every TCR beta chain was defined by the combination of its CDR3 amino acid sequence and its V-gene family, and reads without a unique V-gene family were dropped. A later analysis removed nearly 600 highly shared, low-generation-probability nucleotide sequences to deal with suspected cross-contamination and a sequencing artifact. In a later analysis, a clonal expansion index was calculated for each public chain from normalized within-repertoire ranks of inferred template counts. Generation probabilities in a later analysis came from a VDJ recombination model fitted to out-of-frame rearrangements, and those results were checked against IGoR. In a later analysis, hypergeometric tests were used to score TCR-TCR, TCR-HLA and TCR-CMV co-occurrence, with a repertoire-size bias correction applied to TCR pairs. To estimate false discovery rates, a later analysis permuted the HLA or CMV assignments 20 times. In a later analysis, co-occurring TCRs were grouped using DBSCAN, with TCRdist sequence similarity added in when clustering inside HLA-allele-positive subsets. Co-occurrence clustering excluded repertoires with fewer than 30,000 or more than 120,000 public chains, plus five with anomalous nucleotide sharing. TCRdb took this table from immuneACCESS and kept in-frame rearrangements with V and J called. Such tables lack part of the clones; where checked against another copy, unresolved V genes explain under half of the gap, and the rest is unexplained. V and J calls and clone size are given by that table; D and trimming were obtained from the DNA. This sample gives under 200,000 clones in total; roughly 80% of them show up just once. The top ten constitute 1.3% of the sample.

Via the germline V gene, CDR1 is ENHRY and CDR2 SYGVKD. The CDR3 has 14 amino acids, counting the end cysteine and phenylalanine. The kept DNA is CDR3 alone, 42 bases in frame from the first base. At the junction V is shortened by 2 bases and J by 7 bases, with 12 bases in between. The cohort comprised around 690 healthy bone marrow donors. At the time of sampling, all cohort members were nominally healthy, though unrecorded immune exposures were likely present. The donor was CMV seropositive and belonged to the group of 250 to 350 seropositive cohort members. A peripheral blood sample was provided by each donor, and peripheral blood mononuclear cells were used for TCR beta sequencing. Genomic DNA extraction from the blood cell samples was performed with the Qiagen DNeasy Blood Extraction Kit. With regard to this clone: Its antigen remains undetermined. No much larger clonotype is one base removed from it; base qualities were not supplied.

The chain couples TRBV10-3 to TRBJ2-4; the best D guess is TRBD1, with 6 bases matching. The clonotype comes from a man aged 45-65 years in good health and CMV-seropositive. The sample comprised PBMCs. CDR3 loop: CAISEPRDTNIQYF. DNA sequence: TGTGCCATCAGTGAGCCTCGGGACACCAACATTCAGTACTTC.